This is a list of T cell receptor beta chains from one sample in a study of shared clonotypes between healthy human individuals. Profiled with immunoSEQ multiplex PCR; TCRdb holds only in-frame clones, not every one. The sample has millions of clones; over 85% are singletons. The material sequenced was naive CD4+ T cells sorted from blood. The receptors here all came from a man between 18 and 35 years old in good health. The CDR3 runs from the conserved cysteine through the conserved F or W. A D gene is named only where the DNA matches it firmly. The size of a clone is reported for some rows only, either as once, few or many, or as a class for expanded clones.

D: .
V: TRBV15
size: .
J: TRBJ1-1
DNA: TGTGCCACCGGAGGACAGTTGAACACTGAAGCTTTCTTT
CDR3: CATGGQLNTEAFF

D: TRBD1
V: TRBV6-5
size: .
J: TRBJ1-2
DNA: TGTGCCAGCAGTAGACAGGGGAATGGCTACACCTTC
CDR3: CASSRQGNGYTF

D: .
V: TRBV27
size: .
J: TRBJ2-7
DNA: TGTGCCAGCAGTCCAGGGTACTCCTACGAGCAGTACTTC
CDR3: CASSPGYSYEQYF

D: .
V: TRBV5-1
size: .
J: TRBJ1-2
DNA: TGCGCCAGCAGCAGTCGGACATCCCAAGGCTACACCTTC
CDR3: CASSSRTSQGYTF

D: .
V: TRBV7-8
size: .
J: TRBJ1-1
DNA: TGTGCCAGCAGTGGTGACGGGAACACTGAAGCTTTCTTT
CDR3: CASSGDGNTEAFF

D: TRBD1
V: TRBV11-2
size: .
J: TRBJ2-2
DNA: TGTGCCAGCAGCGGGCGACAGGGCGGCACCGGGGAGCTGTTTTTT
CDR3: CASSGRQGGTGELFF

D: .
V: TRBV5-1
size: .
J: TRBJ2-7
DNA: TGCGCCAGCAGCTTGGACCTTTACGAGCAGTACTTC
CDR3: CASSLDLYEQYF

D: .
V: TRBV7-2
size: .
J: TRBJ2-2
DNA: TGTGCCAGCAGCTTAGGGGGGGTCAACACCGGGGAGCTGTTTTTT
CDR3: CASSLGGVNTGELFF

D: .
V: TRBV5-1
size: once
J: TRBJ2-5
DNA: TGCGCCAGCAGCCTCGCTGGGGGCCAAGAGACCCAGTACTTC
CDR3: CASSLAGGQETQYF

D: .
V: TRBV6-5
size: .
J: TRBJ2-3
DNA: TGTGCCAGTACACGGCCAGGCACAGATACGCAGTATTTT
CDR3: CASTRPGTDTQYF

D: .
V: TRBV19
size: .
J: TRBJ2-7
DNA: TGTGCCAGTAGTCAGACAGACTCCTACGAGCAGTACTTC
CDR3: CASSQTDSYEQYF

D: .
V: TRBV6-6
size: .
J: TRBJ1-5
DNA: TGTGCCAGCAGTCAAAATGATCAGCCCCAGCATTTT
CDR3: CASSQNDQPQHF

D: .
V: TRBV18
size: .
J: TRBJ1-6
DNA: TGTGCCAGCTCACTGCGGGCGGGGAGAGACTCACCCCTCCACTTT
CDR3: CASSLRAGRDSPLHF

D: .
V: TRBV2
size: .
J: TRBJ1-5
DNA: TGTGCCAGCAGTGGGGACGGGGGCGTCCATGATCAGCCCCAGCATTTT
CDR3: CASSGDGGVHDQPQHF

D: TRBD2
V: TRBV2
size: .
J: TRBJ2-1
DNA: TGTGCCAGCAGTGAGCCGGGACTAGCGGGGGACCGCTCCTACAATGAGCAGTTCTTC
CDR3: CASSEPGLAGDRSYNEQFF

D: .
V: TRBV6-1
size: .
J: TRBJ1-6
DNA: TGTGCCAGCAGTGAATCTTCCACAGGGCGTTCACCCCTCCACTTT
CDR3: CASSESSTGRSPLHF

D: .
V: TRBV7-9
size: .
J: TRBJ2-7
DNA: TGTGCCAGCAGAAGAGAGTCCTACGAGCAGTACTTC
CDR3: CASRRESYEQYF

D: TRBD1
V: TRBV28
size: .
J: TRBJ1-6
DNA: TGTGCCATAGACAGGGGGAGTAATAATTCACCCCTCCACTTT
CDR3: CAIDRGSNNSPLHF

D: TRBD1
V: TRBV11-2
size: .
J: TRBJ1-6
DNA: TGTGCCAGCAGCTTACGACAGGGAAGGGACTCACCCCTCCATTTT
CDR3: CASSLRQGRDSPLHF

D: .
V: TRBV4-3
size: once
J: TRBJ2-4
DNA: TGCGCCAGCAGCCAAGACGACTTAGCCAAAAACATTCAGTACTTC
CDR3: CASSQDDLAKNIQYF

D: .
V: TRBV29-1
size: .
J: TRBJ1-6
DNA: TGCAGCGACCAATCCTGTTTAAGCTCCTATAATTCACCCCTCCACTTT
CDR3: CSDQSCLSSYNSPLHF

D: .
V: TRBV2
size: few
J: TRBJ1-1
DNA: TGTGCCAGCAGTGGTTCCACTTTGAACACTGAAGCTTTCTTT
CDR3: CASSGSTLNTEAFF

D: .
V: TRBV2
size: .
J: TRBJ2-7
DNA: TGTGCCAGCAGTGAAACAGGGCTCGGGCAGGGACCCTACGAGCAGTACTTC
CDR3: CASSETGLGQGPYEQYF

D: .
V: TRBV7-2
size: .
J: TRBJ2-7
DNA: TGTGCCAGCAGCCCCACCGGTACGGTTTCGACCTACGAGCAGTACTTC
CDR3: CASSPTGTVSTYEQYF

D: .
V: TRBV5-1
size: .
J: TRBJ2-7
DNA: TGCGCCAGCAGCTTGGTGACGGGTGTAGGGTACGAGCAGTACTTC
CDR3: CASSLVTGVGYEQYF

D: .
V: TRBV5-1
size: .
J: TRBJ1-1
DNA: TGCGCCAGCAGCTTGGAAACCCCAGGTGGGACTGAAGCTTTCTTT
CDR3: CASSLETPGGTEAFF

D: TRBD2
V: TRBV5-1
size: .
J: TRBJ2-7
DNA: TGCGCCAGCAGACGGACTAGCGGTCCCTACGAGCAGTACTTC
CDR3: CASRRTSGPYEQYF

D: .
V: TRBV5-1
size: .
J: TRBJ1-5
DNA: TGCGCCAGCAGCTTGTCTGGTGGAAGCAATCAGCCCCAGCATTTT
CDR3: CASSLSGGSNQPQHF

D: .
V: TRBV6-1
size: once
J: TRBJ1-5
DNA: TGTGCCAGCAGTGCGGGATTTGGGGGTCAGCCCCAGCATTTT
CDR3: CASSAGFGGQPQHF

D: .
V: TRBV30
size: .
J: TRBJ1-1
DNA: TGTGCCTGGAGCCAGCTGAACACTGAAGCTTTCTTT
CDR3: CAWSQLNTEAFF

D: .
V: TRBV6-1
size: .
J: TRBJ2-3
DNA: TGTGCCAGCAGTGAAAGTCGGCTAGGGGCCAGGCAGTATTTT
CDR3: CASSESRLGARQYF

D: TRBD2
V: TRBV27
size: .
J: TRBJ2-2
DNA: TGTGCCAGCAGCCGGAACCCGAGCGGGAGGGCCGTCTCCGGGGAGCTGTTTTTT
CDR3: CASSRNPSGRAVSGELFF

D: TRBD2
V: TRBV9
size: .
J: TRBJ2-5
DNA: TGTGCCAGCAGCGCGTCGGGGGGGACCCTCCAAGAGACCCAGTACTTC
CDR3: CASSASGGTLQETQYF

D: .
V: TRBV2
size: .
J: TRBJ1-6
DNA: TGTGCCAGCACCGAGGAAGTAAATTCACCCCTCCACTTT
CDR3: CASTEEVNSPLHF